This TCR beta chain was recovered during a study of shared clonotypes between healthy human individuals. Trimming stripped 2 bases from V and 5 bases from J, with 19 bases between. The CDR3 has 18 amino acids. Germline V CDR1 and CDR2: MDHEN, SYDVKM. Sorted-subset replicate PCRs used roughly 220 ng DNA, approximately 30,000 T cell genomes. Sequenced by immunoSEQ multiplex PCR; TCRdb stores in-frame clones only, minus some. The sample shows 2 million to 3 million clones, approximately 92% of them seen only once. Findings and caveats of the study: Clonotype sharing across donors was expected to vary with sequencing depth.

As to this clone: Antigen unknown.

This sequence joins TRBV28 and TRBJ1-6; possibly TRBD1 for D (5 bases). Sequencing was carried out using naive CD4+ T cells sorted from blood. Subset indicated: CD45RA+ positively selected. The source is a man between 18 and 29 years old in good health. The CDR3 reads CASSLIYPVTANNSPLHF. The CDR3 region has the DNA TGTGCCAGCAGTTTAATCTATCCGGTGACAGCTAATAATTCACCCCTCCACTTT.